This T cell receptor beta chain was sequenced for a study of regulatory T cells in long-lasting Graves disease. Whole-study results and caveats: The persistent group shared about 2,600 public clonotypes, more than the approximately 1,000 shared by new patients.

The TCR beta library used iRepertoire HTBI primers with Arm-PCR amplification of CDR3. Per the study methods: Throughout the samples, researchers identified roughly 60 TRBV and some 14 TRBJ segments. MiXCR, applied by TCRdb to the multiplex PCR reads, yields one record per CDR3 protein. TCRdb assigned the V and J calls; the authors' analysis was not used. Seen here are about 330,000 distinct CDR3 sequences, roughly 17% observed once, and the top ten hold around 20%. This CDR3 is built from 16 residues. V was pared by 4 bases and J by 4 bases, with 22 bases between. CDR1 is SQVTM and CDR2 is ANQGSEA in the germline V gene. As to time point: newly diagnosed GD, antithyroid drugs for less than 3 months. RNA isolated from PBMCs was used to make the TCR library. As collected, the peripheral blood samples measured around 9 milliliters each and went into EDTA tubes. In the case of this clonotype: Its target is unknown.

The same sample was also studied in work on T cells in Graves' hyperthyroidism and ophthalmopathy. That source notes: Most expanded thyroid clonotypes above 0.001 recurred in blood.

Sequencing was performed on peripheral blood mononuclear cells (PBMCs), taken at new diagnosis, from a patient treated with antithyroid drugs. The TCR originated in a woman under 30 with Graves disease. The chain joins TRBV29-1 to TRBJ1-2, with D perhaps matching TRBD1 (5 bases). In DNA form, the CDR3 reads TGCAGCGTTGCCCCACTCCTCCAGGGATTGGGCTATGGCTACACCTTC. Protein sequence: CSVAPLLQGLGYGYTF.